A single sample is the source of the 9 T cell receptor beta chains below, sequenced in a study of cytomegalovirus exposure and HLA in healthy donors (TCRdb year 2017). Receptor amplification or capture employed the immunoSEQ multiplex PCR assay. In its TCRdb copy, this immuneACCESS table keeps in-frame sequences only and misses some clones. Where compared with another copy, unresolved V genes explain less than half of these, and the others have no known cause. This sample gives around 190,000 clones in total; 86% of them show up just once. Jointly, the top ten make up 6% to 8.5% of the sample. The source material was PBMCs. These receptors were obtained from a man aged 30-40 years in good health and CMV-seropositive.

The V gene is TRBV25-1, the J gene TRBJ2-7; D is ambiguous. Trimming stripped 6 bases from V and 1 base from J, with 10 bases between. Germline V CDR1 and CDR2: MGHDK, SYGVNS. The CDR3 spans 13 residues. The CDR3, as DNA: TGTGCCAGCAGATCAGTGGTGTCCTACGAGCAGTACTTC. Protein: CASRSVVSYEQYF.

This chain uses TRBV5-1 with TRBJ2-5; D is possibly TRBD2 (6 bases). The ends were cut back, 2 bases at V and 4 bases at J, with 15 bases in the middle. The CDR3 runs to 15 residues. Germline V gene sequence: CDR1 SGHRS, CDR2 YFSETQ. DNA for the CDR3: TGCGCCAGCAGCTTCTCTAGCGTGGCTGGAGAGACCCAGTACTTC. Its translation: CASSFSSVAGETQYF.

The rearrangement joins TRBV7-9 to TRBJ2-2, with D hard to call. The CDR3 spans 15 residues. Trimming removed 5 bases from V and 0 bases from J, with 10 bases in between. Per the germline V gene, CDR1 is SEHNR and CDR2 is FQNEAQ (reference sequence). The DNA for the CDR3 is TGTGCCAGCAGCCCAATAGCTTCGAACACCGGGGAGCTGTTTTTT. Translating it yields CASSPIASNTGELFF. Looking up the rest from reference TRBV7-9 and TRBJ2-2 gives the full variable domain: DTGVSQNPRHKITKRGQNVTFRCDPISEHNRLYWYRQTLGQGPEFLTYFQNEAQLEKSRLLSDRFSAERPKGSFSTLEIQRTEQGDSAMYLCASSPIASNTGELFFGEGSRLTVL.

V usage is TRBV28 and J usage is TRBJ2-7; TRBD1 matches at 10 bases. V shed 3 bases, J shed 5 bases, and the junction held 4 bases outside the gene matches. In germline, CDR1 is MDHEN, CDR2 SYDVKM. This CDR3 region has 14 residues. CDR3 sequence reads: CASSFRQGAHEQYF. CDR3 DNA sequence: TGTGCCAGCAGTTTCAGACAGGGGGCGCACGAGCAGTACTTC.

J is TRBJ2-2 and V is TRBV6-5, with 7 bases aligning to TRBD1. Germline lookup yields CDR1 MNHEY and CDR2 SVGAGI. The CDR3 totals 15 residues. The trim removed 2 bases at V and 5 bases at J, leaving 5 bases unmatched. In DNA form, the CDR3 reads TGTGCCAGCAGTTACGAGGGGGCGGTAACCGGGGAGCTGTTTTTT. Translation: CASSYEGAVTGELFF.

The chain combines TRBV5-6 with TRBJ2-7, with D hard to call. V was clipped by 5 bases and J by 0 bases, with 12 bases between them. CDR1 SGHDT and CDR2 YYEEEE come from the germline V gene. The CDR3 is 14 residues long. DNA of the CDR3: TGTGCCAGCAGGTCGGGTTGGAGCTCCTACGAGCAGTACTTC. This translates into CASRSGWSSYEQYF. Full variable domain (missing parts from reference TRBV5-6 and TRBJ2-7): DAGVTQSPTHLIKTRGQQVTLRCSPKSGHDTVSWYQQALGQGPQFIFQYYEEEERQRGNFPDRFSGHQFPNYSSELNVNALLLGDSALYLCASRSGWSSYEQYFGPGTRLTVT.

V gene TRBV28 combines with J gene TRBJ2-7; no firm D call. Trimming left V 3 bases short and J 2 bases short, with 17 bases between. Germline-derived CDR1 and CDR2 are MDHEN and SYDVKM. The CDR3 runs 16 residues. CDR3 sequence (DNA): TGTGCCAGCAGTTTCCCGATGGGTAAGAGCACCTACGAGCAGTACTTC. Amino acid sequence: CASSFPMGKSTYEQYF.

This chain's CDR3 is CASSESAGYEQYF. The CDR3, as DNA: TGCGCCAGCAGTGAGTCTGCAGGCTACGAGCAGTACTTC. J is TRBJ2-7 and V is TRBV10-2; D is undetermined. The germline V and J ends were trimmed by 0 bases and 3 bases, with 6 bases remaining between them. The germline V gene has CDR1 WSHSY and CDR2 SAAADI. This CDR3 has 13 residues.

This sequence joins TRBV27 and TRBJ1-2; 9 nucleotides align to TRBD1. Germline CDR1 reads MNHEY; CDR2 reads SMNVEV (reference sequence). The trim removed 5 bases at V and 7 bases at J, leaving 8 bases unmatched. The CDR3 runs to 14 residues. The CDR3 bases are TGTGCCAGCAGTGACGGGACAGGGATAAGTGGCTACACCTTC. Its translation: CASSDGTGISGYTF.